These 10 T cell receptor beta chains were sequenced from one sample in a study of graft-versus-host responses after intestinal transplantation. These receptors' antigens are unknown. Method: immunoSEQ multiplex PCR; TCRdb's copy keeps in-frame clones and lacks some. The top ten hold about 0.9% of the sample, which has 90,000 to 120,000 clones, about 90% seen once. The sample was unstimulated CD4+ T cells sorted from spleen or lymph node cells, taken before intestinal transplant. These receptors were obtained from a human donor who received an intestinal transplant.

The rearrangement joins TRBV5-1 to TRBJ2-5, with TRBD1 matching 7 bases. Trimming cost V 5 bases and J 3 bases; bases outside gene matches: 7. Germline V lookup: CDR1 SGHRS, CDR2 YFSETQ. The CDR3 runs 14 residues. The CDR3 reads CASRQGVLKETQYF. Here the CDR3 DNA reads TGCGCCAGCAGGCAGGGGGTTCTAAAAGAGACCCAGTACTTC. Looking up the rest from reference TRBV5-1 and TRBJ2-5 gives the full variable domain: KAGVTQTPRYLIKTRGQQVTLSCSPISGHRSVSWYQQTPGQGLQFLFEYFSETQRNKGNFPGRFSGRQFSNSRSEMNVSTLELGDSALYLCASRQGVLKETQYFGPGTRLLVL.

The chain carries TRBV5-1 and TRBJ2-1; 12 bases align to TRBD2. With V trimmed by 2 bases and J by 10 bases, 4 bases remained unmatched. Germline CDR1 is SGHRS and CDR2 is YFSETQ. This CDR3 is built from 14 residues. Written as DNA, the CDR3 is TGCGCCAGCAGCTTAAGACTAGCGGGAGACGAGCAGTTCTTC. Translation: CASSLRLAGDEQFF.

V gene TRBV6-5 combines with J gene TRBJ2-7, with 9 positions matching TRBD1. V was pared by 0 bases and J by 6 bases, with 6 bases of the junction left unmatched. The CDR3 spans 15 residues. Germline loops: CDR1 MNHEY, CDR2 SVGAGI. The CDR3: CASSYSPGTGFEQYF. The CDR3 nucleotides read TGTGCCAGCAGTTACTCGCCCGGGACAGGGTTCGAGCAGTACTTC.

The chain is built from TRBV5-1 and TRBJ2-1; TRBD1 or TRBD2 may be the D gene (5 bases each). Germline V CDR1 and CDR2: SGHRS, YFSETQ. This CDR3 has 15 amino acids. V lost 4 bases to trimming and J lost 10 bases, with 21 bases between them. DNA of the CDR3: TGCGCCAGCAGCCCTCCCGGGACCAAACCCAGGGAGCAGTTCTTC. It is translated as CASSPPGTKPREQFF.

In its sample, this clone was seen a few times. V usage is TRBV5-1 and J usage is TRBJ2-5; 9 bases agree with TRBD1. Germline lookup yields CDR1 SGHRS and CDR2 YFSETQ. V lost 4 bases, J lost 4 bases, and 5 bases stayed unmatched. This CDR3 spans 14 amino acids. CDR3 protein: CASSQGQGGETQYF. The CDR3 nucleotides are TGCGCCAGCAGCCAGGGACAGGGAGGAGAGACCCAGTACTTC.

The V and J genes are TRBV7-6 and TRBJ1-6, with 8 bases aligning to TRBD1. The J segment lost 7 bases and the V segment lost 7 bases, leaving 6 bases of the junction unmatched. The CDR3 is 14 amino acids. Germline V gene sequence: CDR1 SGHVS, CDR2 FNYEAQ. The CDR3 loop is CASTPGQVNSPLHF. CDR3 sequence (DNA): TGTGCCAGCACCCCGGGACAGGTCAATTCACCCCTCCACTTT.

This clone was counted a single time. The chain is built from TRBV9 and TRBJ1-4, with D tentatively TRBD1 (5 bases). Germline V gene lookup returns CDR1 SGDLS and CDR2 YYNGEE. The V end was cut by 2 bases, the J end by 7 bases, with 15 bases between. The length of the CDR3 is 15 residues. In nucleotides, the CDR3 is TGTGCCAGCAGCGTGGGGAGGGGCGCGGGTGAAAAACTGTTTTTT. The encoded protein is CASSVGRGAGEKLFF.

The gene calls are TRBV6-5 and TRBJ2-7, with D possibly TRBD2 on 5 matching bases. Trimming pared 0 bases from V and 6 bases from J, leaving 15 bases between. The CDR3 runs to 15 residues. The germline V gene encodes CDR1 MNHEY and CDR2 SVGAGI. This CDR3 is CASSYSVGRRGEQYF. The CDR3 bases are TGTGCCAGCAGTTACTCGGTTGGACGACGGGGCGAGCAGTACTTC.

This clone has just one count. The chain links TRBV19 to TRBJ2-2, with D unresolved. Germline CDR1 and CDR2: LNHDA and SQIVND (reference sequence). V gave up 5 bases and J gave up 4 bases, with 14 bases separating them. This CDR3 contains 15 residues. The CDR3 protein is CASSPERFFTGELFF. The CDR3 DNA reads TGTGCCAGTAGTCCCGAACGCTTTTTCACCGGGGAGCTGTTTTTT.

V is TRBV5-1 and J is TRBJ2-5; maybe TRBD1 (6 bases). The V end was cut by 4 bases, the J end by 1 base, with 14 bases between. The CDR3 extends over 15 amino acids. Germline V gene data show CDR1 as SGHRS and CDR2 as YFSETQ. CDR3 sequence (DNA): TGCGCCAGCAGCCCGGGGCGACAGGTCCAAGAGACCCAGTACTTC. It specifies CASSPGRQVQETQYF.